Detailed here is one T cell receptor beta chain. The sample comes from a study of PD-L1 blockade in urothelial cancer. Indicated time point: pretreatment peripheral blood. The CDR3 loop spans 14 amino acids. Germline lookup yields CDR1 MGHDK and CDR2 SYGVNS. V lost 5 bases, J lost 2 bases, and 2 bases stayed unmatched. Clones were sequenced by immunoSEQ multiplex PCR, and TCRdb holds only the in-frame ones, with some missing. Of tens of thousands of clones in the sample, roughly four fifths are singletons; the top ten hold around 5.7%. The clonotype originates from a man aged 65-85 years with urothelial cancer. The rearrangement links TRBV25-1 to TRBJ2-1; 8 bases are a match to TRBD1. Source: PBMCs, taken around atezolizumab (anti-PD-L1) treatment. The CDR3 region has the DNA TGTGCCAGCAGTCGGACAGGGACCTACAATGAGCAGTTCTTC. Translated, it gives CASSRTGTYNEQFF.